This T cell receptor (beta chain) was recovered during a study of human versus mouse CDR3 diversity and MHC coevolution. Study conclusions and caveats: Compared with mice, human CDR3s carried more deletions and insertions on average. The lowest clonal inequality scores came from most of the three human donors.

Produced via immunoSEQ multiplex PCR; TCRdb's table is partial and in-frame only. The repertoire holds tens of thousands of clones, roughly 95% seen once, with approximately 1.5% in the top ten. Naive CD4 T cells, CD45RO-negative and CD62L-positive, were flow-sorted from PBMCs. A remark on this clone: No antigen is known for it.

V gave up 2 bases and J gave up 9 bases; unmatched junction bases: 9. There are 17 residues in the CDR3. Germline V gene sequence: CDR1 SGHRS, CDR2 YFSETQ. The rearrangement links TRBV5-1 to TRBJ1-6; 12 nucleotides agree with TRBD1. The sample consisted of naive CD4+ T cells from blood. Noted subset: CD45RO-negative CD62L-positive naive CD4 T cells. This TCR was sampled from a person aged 30 to 70 in good health. The CDR3 here is CASSFSGQGARSSPLHF. Here the CDR3 DNA reads TGCGCCAGCAGCTTCTCGGGACAGGGGGCGAGGAGTTCACCCCTCCACTTT. The whole variable domain, filled in from reference TRBV5-1 and TRBJ1-6, reads KAGVTQTPRYLIKTRGQQVTLSCSPISGHRSVSWYQQTPGQGLQFLFEYFSETQRNKGNFPGRFSGRQFSNSRSEMNVSTLELGDSALYLCASSFSGQGARSSPLHFGNGTRLTVT.